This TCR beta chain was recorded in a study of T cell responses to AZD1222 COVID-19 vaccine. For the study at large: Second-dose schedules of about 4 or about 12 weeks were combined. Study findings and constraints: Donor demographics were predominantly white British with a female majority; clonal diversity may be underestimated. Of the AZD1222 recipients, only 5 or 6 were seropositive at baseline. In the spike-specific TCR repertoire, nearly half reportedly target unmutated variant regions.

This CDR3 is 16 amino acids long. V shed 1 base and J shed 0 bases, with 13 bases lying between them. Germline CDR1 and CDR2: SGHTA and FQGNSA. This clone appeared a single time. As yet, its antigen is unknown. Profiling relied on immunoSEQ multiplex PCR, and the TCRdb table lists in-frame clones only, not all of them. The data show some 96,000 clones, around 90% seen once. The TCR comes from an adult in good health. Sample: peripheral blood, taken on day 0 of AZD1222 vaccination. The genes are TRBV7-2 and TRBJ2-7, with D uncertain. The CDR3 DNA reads TGTGCCAGCAGCTTAGACACCCGGGTATACTCCTACGAGCAGTACTTC. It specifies CASSLDTRVYSYEQYF. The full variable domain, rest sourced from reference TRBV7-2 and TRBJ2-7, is GAGVSQSPSNKVTEKGKDVELRCDPISGHTALYWYRQSLGQGLEFLIYFQGNSAPDKSGLPSDRFSAERTGGSVSTLTIQRTQQEDSAVYLCASSLDTRVYSYEQYFGPGTRLTVT.